This TCR beta chain is drawn from a study of T cell clonality in common variable immunodeficiency. In its sample, this clone was seen a few times. No antigen is known for it. The read comes to an end 3 residues before the CDR3 does, leaving the germline J gene to fill in the end. TCRdb keeps only in-frame clones here, not all; method: immunoSEQ multiplex PCR. This sample shows roughly 79,000 clones and no singletons; 0.65% to 0.8% rests with the ten largest. Overall study results and limits: Fewer deletions and N-nucleotide insertions were reportedly seen in common variable immunodeficiency TCR beta sequences.

V was pared by 0 bases and J by 3 bases, with 9 bases between. Germline CDR1 and CDR2: ENHRY and SYGVKD. The CDR3 is made up of 14 amino acids. The origin of this receptor is a person between 18 and 69 years old in good health. This chain joins TRBV10-3 and TRBJ2-7, with D tentatively TRBD2 (6 bases). The sequenced sample was peripheral blood mononuclear cells. CDR3: CAISESHGGYEQYF. The CDR3 bases that were read are TGTGCCATCAGTGAGTCTCACGGGGGCTACGAG.